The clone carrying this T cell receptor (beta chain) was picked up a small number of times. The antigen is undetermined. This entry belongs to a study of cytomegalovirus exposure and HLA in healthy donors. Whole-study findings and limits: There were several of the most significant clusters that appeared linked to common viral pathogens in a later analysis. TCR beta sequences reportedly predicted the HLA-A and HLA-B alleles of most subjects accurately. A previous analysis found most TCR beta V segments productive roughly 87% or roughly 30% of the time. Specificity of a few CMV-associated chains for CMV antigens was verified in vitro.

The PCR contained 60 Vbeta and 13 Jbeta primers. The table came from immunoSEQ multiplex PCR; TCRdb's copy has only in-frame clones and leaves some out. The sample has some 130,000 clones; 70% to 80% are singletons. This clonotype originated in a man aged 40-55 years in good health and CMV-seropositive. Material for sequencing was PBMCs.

CDR3 sequence reads: CASSLGGAYNEQFF. The CDR3 coding sequence is TGTGCCAGCAGCTTAGGGGGGGCCTACAATGAGCAGTTCTTC. V is TRBV11-2 and J is TRBJ2-1; a possible D gene is TRBD2 (6 bases). This CDR3 region has 14 residues. The germline V and J ends were trimmed by 1 base and 2 bases, with 6 bases remaining between them. Per germline, CDR1 SGHAT and CDR2 FQNNGV.